This T cell receptor beta chain appears in the sequencing data of a study of spatial heterogeneity in lung cancer. The wider study: The donors, more than 55 patients with untreated early-stage non-small cell lung cancer, provided the samples.

This clonotype was detected only a few times. Trimming took 1 base from V and 0 from J, leaving 5 bases between them. CDR3 length equals 13 residues. CDR1 and CDR2 (germline): DFQATT, SNEGSKA (reference sequence). MiXCR, applied by TCRdb to the 5' RACE reads, yields one record per CDR3 protein. The sample consists of 110,000 or so distinct CDR3 sequences, 11% of them appearing once. The time point: blood at routine non-recurrence follow-up after resection. This chain joins TRBV20-1 and TRBJ2-3, with D unclear. Specimen: PBMCs, collected at follow-up. This TCR came from a female donor with early-stage non-small cell lung cancer. CDR3 sequence (DNA): TGCAGTGCTAGAGGTGACAGCACAGATACGCAGTATTTT. Its translation: CSARGDSTDTQYF.